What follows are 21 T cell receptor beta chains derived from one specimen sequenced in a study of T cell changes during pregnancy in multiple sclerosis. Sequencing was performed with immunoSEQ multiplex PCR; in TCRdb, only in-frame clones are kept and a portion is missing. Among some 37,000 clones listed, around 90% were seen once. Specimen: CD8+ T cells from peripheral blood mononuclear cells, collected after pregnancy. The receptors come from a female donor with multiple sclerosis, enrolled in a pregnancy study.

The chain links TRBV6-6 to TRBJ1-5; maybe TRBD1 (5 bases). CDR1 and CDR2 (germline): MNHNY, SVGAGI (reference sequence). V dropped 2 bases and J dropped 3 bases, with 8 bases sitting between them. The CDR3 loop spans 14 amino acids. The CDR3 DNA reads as TGTGCCAGCAGTTACAGACAGATCAATCAGCCCCAGCATTTT. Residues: CASSYRQINQPQHF.

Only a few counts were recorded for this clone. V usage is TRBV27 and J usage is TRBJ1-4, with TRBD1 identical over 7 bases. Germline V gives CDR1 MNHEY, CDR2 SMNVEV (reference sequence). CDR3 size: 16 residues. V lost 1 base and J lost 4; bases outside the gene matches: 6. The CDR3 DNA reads TGTGCCAGCAGTTTATTGGGCCAGGGGGGTAATGAAAAACTGTTTTTT. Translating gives CASSLLGQGGNEKLFF.

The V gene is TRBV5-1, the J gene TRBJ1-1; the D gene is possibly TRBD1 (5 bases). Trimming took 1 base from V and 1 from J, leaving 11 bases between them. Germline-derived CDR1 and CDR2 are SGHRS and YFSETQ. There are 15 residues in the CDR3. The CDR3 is CASSLRGTENTEAFF. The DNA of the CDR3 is TGCGCCAGCAGCTTGCGCGGGACGGAGAACACTGAAGCTTTCTTT.

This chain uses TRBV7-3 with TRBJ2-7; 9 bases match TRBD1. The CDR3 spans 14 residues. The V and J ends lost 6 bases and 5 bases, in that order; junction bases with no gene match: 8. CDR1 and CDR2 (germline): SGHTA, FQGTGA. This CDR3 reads CASSTGGQGNEQYF. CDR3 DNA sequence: TGTGCCAGCAGTACCGGGGGACAGGGTAACGAGCAGTACTTC.

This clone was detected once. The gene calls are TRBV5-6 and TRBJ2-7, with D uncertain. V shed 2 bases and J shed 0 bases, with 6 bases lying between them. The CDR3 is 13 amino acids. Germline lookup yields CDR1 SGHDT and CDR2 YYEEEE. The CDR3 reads CASSFRNSYEQYF. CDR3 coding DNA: TGTGCCAGCAGCTTCAGAAACTCCTACGAGCAGTACTTC.

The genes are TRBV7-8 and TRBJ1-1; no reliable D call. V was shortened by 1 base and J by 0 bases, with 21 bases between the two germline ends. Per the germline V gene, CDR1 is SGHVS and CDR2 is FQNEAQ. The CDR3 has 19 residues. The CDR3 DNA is TGTGCCAGCAGCTTAGTCACGAAGGGAGGTCTCGGGGTGAACACTGAAGCTTTCTTT. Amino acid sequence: CASSLVTKGGLGVNTEAFF.

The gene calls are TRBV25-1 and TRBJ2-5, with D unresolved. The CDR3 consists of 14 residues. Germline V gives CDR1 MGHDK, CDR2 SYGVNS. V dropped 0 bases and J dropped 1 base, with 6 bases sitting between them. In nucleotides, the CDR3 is TGTGCCAGCAGTGAATACGGGTTCCAAGAGACCCAGTACTTC. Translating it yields CASSEYGFQETQYF.

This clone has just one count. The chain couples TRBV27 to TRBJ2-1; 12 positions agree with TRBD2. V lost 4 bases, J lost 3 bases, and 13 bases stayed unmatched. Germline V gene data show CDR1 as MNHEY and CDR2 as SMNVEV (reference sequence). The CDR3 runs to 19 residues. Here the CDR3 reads CASSSDPLAGGPDYNEQFF. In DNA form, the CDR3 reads TGTGCCAGCAGTTCCGACCCACTAGCGGGAGGCCCCGACTACAATGAGCAGTTCTTC.

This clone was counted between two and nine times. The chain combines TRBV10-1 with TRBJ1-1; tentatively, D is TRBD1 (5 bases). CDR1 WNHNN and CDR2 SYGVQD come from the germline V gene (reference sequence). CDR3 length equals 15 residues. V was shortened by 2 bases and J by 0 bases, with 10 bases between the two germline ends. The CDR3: CASSETTDMNTEAFF. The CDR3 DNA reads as TGCGCCAGCAGTGAGACGACAGACATGAACACTGAAGCTTTCTTT.

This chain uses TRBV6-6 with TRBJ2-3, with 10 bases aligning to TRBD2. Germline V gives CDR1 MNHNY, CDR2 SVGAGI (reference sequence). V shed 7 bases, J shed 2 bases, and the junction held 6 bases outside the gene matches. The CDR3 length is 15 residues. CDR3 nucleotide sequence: TGTGCCAGCACCTACGGACTAGCGGCCACAGATACGCAGTATTTT. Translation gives CASTYGLAATDTQYF.

CDR3 DNA: TGTGCCAGCAGTTTATCGAGGTCAAATGGCTACACCTTC. It is translated as CASSLSRSNGYTF. V is TRBV27 and J is TRBJ1-2; no clear D. CDR3 size: 13 residues. Germline CDR1 and CDR2: MNHEY and SMNVEV (reference sequence). Trimming shortened V by 0 bases and J by 6 bases, and 8 bases separated the two germline ends.

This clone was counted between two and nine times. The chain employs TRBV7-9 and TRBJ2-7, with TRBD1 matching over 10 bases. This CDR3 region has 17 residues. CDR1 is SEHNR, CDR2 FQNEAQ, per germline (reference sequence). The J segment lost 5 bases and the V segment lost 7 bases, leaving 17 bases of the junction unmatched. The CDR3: CASTDQLGGTGVHEQYF. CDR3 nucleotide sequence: TGTGCCAGCACCGATCAACTGGGGGGGACAGGGGTCCACGAGCAGTACTTC.

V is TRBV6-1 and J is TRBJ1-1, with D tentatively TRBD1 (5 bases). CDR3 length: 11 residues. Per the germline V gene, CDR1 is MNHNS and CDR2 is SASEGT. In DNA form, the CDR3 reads TGTGCGGGGGGGGTGAGCACTGAAGCTTTCTTT. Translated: CAGGVSTEAFF.

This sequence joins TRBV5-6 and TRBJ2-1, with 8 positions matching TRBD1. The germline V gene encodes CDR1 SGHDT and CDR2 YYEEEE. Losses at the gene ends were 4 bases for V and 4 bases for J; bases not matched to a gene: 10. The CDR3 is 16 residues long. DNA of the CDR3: TGTGCCAGCAGCGGATTCCGGGACAGGCCGTACAATGAGCAGTTCTTC. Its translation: CASSGFRDRPYNEQFF. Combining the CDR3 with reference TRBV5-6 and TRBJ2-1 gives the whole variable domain DAGVTQSPTHLIKTRGQQVTLRCSPKSGHDTVSWYQQALGQGPQFIFQYYEEEERQRGNFPDRFSGHQFPNYSSELNVNALLLGDSALYLCASSGFRDRPYNEQFFGPGTRLTVL.

CDR3: CASTRRVEVGEKLFF. The CDR3 DNA reads TGTGCCAGCACGAGGAGGGTAGAGGTGGGGGAAAAACTGTTTTTT. The chain is built from TRBV6-1 and TRBJ1-4; no firm D call. Trimming cost V 7 bases and J 8 bases, with 20 bases left between them. The CDR3 is made up of 15 amino acids. Per germline, CDR1 MNHNS and CDR2 SASEGT.

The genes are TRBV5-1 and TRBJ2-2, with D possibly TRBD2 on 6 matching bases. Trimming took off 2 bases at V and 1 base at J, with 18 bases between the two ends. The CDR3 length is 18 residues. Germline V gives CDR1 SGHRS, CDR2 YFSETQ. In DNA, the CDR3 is TGCGCCAGCAGCTTCGGGGAGGATTTAGGGGTGAACACCGGGGAGCTGTTTTTT. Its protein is CASSFGEDLGVNTGELFF. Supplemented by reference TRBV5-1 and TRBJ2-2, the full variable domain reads KAGVTQTPRYLIKTRGQQVTLSCSPISGHRSVSWYQQTPGQGLQFLFEYFSETQRNKGNFPGRFSGRQFSNSRSEMNVSTLELGDSALYLCASSFGEDLGVNTGELFFGEGSRLTVL.

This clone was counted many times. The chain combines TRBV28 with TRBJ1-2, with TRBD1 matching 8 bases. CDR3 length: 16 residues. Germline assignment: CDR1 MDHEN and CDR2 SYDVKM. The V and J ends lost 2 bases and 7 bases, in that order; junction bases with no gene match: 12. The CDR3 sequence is CASSLRGNQGASGYTF. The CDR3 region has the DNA TGTGCCAGCAGTTTACGAGGCAATCAGGGGGCTAGTGGCTACACCTTC.

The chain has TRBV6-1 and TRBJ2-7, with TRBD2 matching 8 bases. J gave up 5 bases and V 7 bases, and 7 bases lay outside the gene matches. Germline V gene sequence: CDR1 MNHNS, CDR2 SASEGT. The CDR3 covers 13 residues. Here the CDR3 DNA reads TGTGCCAGCACCGAGCGGGAGTGGAACGAGCAGTACTTC. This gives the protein CASTEREWNEQYF.

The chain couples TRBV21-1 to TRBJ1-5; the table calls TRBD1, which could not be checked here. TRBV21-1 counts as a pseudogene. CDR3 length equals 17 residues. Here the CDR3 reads CASSKGGTPYSNQPQHF. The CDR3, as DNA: TGTGCCAGCAGCAAAGGAGGGACACCCTATAGCAATCAGCCCCAGCATTTT.

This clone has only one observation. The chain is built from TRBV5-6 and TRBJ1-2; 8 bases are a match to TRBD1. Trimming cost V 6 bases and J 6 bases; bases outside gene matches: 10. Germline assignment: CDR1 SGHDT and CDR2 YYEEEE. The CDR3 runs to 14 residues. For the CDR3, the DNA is TGTGCCAGCACCCTGACAGGGGACCGCCATGGCTACACCTTC. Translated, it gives CASTLTGDRHGYTF.

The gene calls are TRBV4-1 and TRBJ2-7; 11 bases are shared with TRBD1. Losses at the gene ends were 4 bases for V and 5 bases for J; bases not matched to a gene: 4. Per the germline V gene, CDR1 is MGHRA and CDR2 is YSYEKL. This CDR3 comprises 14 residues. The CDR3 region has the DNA TGCGCCAGCAGCCCCGGACAGGGGGCCAACGAGCAGTACTTC. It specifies CASSPGQGANEQYF.